The present entry profiles one T cell receptor beta chain with its context. Its antigen is undetermined. The junction and the germline gene differ at one end; a read error may be behind it. This sample stems from a study of cytomegalovirus exposure and HLA in healthy donors. Points from the study as a whole: Using a false discovery rate of 0.05, a later analysis showed that approximately 18,000 TCR beta sequences were associated with HLA alleles.

60 Vbeta and 13 Jbeta primers were used in PCR. Sequencing used immunoSEQ multiplex PCR; TCRdb keeps in-frame clones, though not all of them. The sample carries approximately 130,000 clones, roughly four fifths recorded once. The sequencing input was PBMCs. The TCR sequence derives from a woman in her 50s in good health and CMV-seronegative.

The CDR3 sequence is CASSPRTGQQPQNF. CDR3 in DNA: TGTGCCAGCAGTCCTAGGACAGGTCAACAGCCCCAGAATTTT. This rearrangement joins TRBV28 to TRBJ1-5, with 7 bases lining up with TRBD1. The germline gives CDR1 MDHEN, CDR2 SYDVKM. The CDR3 runs to 14 residues.